A single sample is the source of the 20 T cell receptor beta chains below, sequenced in a study of PD-L1 blockade in urothelial cancer. Sequencing was performed with immunoSEQ multiplex PCR; in TCRdb, only in-frame clones are kept and a portion is missing. The sample holds 65,000 to 85,000 clones, more than 85% seen once. Time point defined: peripheral blood 6 weeks after treatment start. This material consisted of PBMCs, taken around atezolizumab (anti-PD-L1) treatment. Receptors originate from a woman older than 75 with urothelial cancer.

The rearrangement uses TRBV6-6 and TRBJ1-4; 7 positions agree with TRBD1. Germline loops: CDR1 MNHNY, CDR2 SVGAGI (reference sequence). The CDR3 is 16 residues long. V dropped 0 bases and J dropped 4; count of bases not matched to a gene: 5. The CDR3 loop reads CASSYSPGQHNEKLFF. In nucleotides, the CDR3 is TGTGCCAGCAGTTACTCACCGGGACAGCATAATGAAAAACTGTTTTTT.

This rearrangement joins TRBV25-1 to TRBJ2-1; 10 bases fit TRBD2. The CDR3 has 14 amino acids. CDR1 MGHDK and CDR2 SYGVNS come from the germline V gene. The V gene end was trimmed by 6 bases and the J gene end by 1 base; junction bases not matched to a gene: 0. The chain's CDR3 is CASRTSGSYNEQFF. The CDR3 DNA reads as TGTGCCAGCAGGACTAGCGGGTCCTACAATGAGCAGTTCTTC. The full variable domain, completed using reference TRBV25-1 and TRBJ2-1, is EADIYQTPRYLVIGTGKKITLECSQTMGHDKMYWYQQDPGMELHLIHYSYGVNSTEKGDLSSESTVSRIRTEHFPLTLESARPSHTSQYLCASRTSGSYNEQFFGPGTRLTVL.

This clone has more than one count but fewer than ten. V usage is TRBV7-3 and J usage is TRBJ1-1, with 10 bases identical to TRBD1. The V segment lost 2 bases and the J segment 8 bases; nucleotides outside the gene matches: 11. Germline CDR1 SGHTA, CDR2 FQGTGA. This CDR3 has 16 residues. As DNA, the CDR3 is TGTGCCAGCAGCTTAGCCTCTGGGACAGGGGCGGGGGAAGCTTTCTTT. Translating it yields CASSLASGTGAGEAFF.

Only a few counts were recorded for this clone. V usage is TRBV7-9 and J usage is TRBJ1-1, with 10 bases that match TRBD1. V was clipped by 4 bases and J by 11 bases; unmatched bases: 16. Germline V gene sequence: CDR1 SEHNR, CDR2 FQNEAQ (reference sequence). The CDR3 contains 16 residues. DNA for the CDR3: TGTGCCAGCAGCTCACCCTCCGGGACAGGGGACTCGAGGGCTTTCTTT. As protein: CASSSPSGTGDSRAFF.

This clone was counted a single time. The CDR3 DNA follows: TGTGCCAGCAGTAACCCCTCTGGAGGAGCTGAAGCTTTCTTT. Protein product: CASSNPSGGAEAFF. The chain employs TRBV2 and TRBJ1-1; D is unclear. V was clipped by 5 bases and J by 6 bases, with 16 bases between them. This CDR3 has 14 amino acids. The germline V gene encodes CDR1 SNHLY and CDR2 FYNNEI.

The chain combines TRBV27 with TRBJ2-7, with D perhaps matching TRBD1 (6 bases). V lost 3 bases and J lost 5, with 14 bases in between. This CDR3 spans 14 amino acids. Germline CDR1 MNHEY, CDR2 SMNVEV (reference sequence). In DNA form, the CDR3 reads TGTGCCAGCAGTTTTGAGGGGGTGGAAGACGAGCAGTACTTC. The encoded protein is CASSFEGVEDEQYF.

The V and J genes are TRBV9 and TRBJ2-2; 8 positions match TRBD2. This CDR3 comprises 16 residues. Germline V CDR1 and CDR2: SGDLS, YYNGEE. V lost 3 bases and J lost 2; bases outside the gene matches: 6. CDR3 in amino acids: CASSAGLGANTGELFF. CDR3 bases: TGTGCCAGCAGCGCGGGACTAGGAGCTAACACCGGGGAGCTGTTTTTT.

CDR3 residues: CAWSVGDNSGNTIYF. DNA for the CDR3: TGTGCCTGGAGTGTAGGGGATAACTCTGGAAACACCATATATTTT. The chain uses TRBV30 and TRBJ1-3; possibly TRBD1 for D (5 bases). Germline V gene lookup returns CDR1 GTSNPN and CDR2 SVGIG (reference sequence). V shed 0 bases and J shed 0 bases, with 9 bases lying between them. This CDR3 is 15 amino acids long.

V is TRBV19 and J is TRBJ1-4, with 7 nucleotides matching TRBD1. Germline V gives CDR1 LNHDA, CDR2 SQIVND (reference sequence). Trimming at V came to 2 bases and at J to 1 base, leaving 7 bases not matched to a gene. The CDR3 runs to 17 residues. The CDR3 DNA is TGTGCCAGTAGTATATTCGGGACAGCGCAAACTAATGAAAAACTGTTTTTT. Encoded protein: CASSIFGTAQTNEKLFF.

This clone was recorded only once. The chain employs TRBV5-6 and TRBJ2-6, with 7 bases aligning to TRBD1. The CDR3 is 17 amino acids. Germline assignment: CDR1 SGHDT and CDR2 YYEEEE. J was trimmed by 2 bases and V by 2 bases; bases with no gene match: 7. The CDR3 is CASSFRQGVAGANVLTF. For the CDR3, the DNA is TGTGCCAGCAGCTTCAGACAGGGCGTCGCTGGGGCCAACGTCCTGACTTTC.

This chain connects TRBV9 to TRBJ2-2, with 14 bases that match TRBD2. Trimming cost V 4 bases and J 0 bases; bases outside gene matches: 2. The germline gives CDR1 SGDLS, CDR2 YYNGEE. This CDR3 region has 17 residues. DNA for the CDR3: TGTGCCAGCAGCCTGGGACTAGCGGGAGCGAACACCGGGGAGCTGTTTTTT. It encodes CASSLGLAGANTGELFF.

The chain recombines TRBV11-2 with TRBJ2-1; D not certain. Deletions cut 1 base from V and 4 bases from J, with 8 bases between. Germline-derived CDR1 and CDR2 are SGHAT and FQNNGV. The length of the CDR3 is 14 residues. CDR3 sequence reads: CASSLGPEYNEQFF. The DNA of the CDR3 is TGTGCCAGCAGCTTAGGTCCAGAATACAATGAGCAGTTCTTC.

This chain uses TRBV7-2 with TRBJ2-5; the D gene is possibly TRBD1 (5 bases). Trimming shortened V by 7 bases and J by 5 bases, and 14 bases separated the two germline ends. The germline gives CDR1 SGHTA, CDR2 FQGNSA. The CDR3 consists of 13 residues. DNA for the CDR3: TGTGCCAGCAATAGGGGCGAGGCGGAGACCCAGTACTTC. Its protein is CASNRGEAETQYF.

The chain employs TRBV27 and TRBJ2-1, with 7 positions matching TRBD1. With 2 bases clipped from V and 2 bases from J, the junction kept 3 bases outside the gene matches. From germline, CDR1 is MNHEY and CDR2 SMNVEV (reference sequence). The CDR3 length is 15 residues. The CDR3 DNA is TGTGCCAGCAGTTTAAGTACAGGGGCCTACAATGAGCAGTTCTTC. Protein product: CASSLSTGAYNEQFF.

The chain is built from TRBV6-5 and TRBJ2-1; 9 positions agree with TRBD1. The CDR3 runs to 14 residues. The germline V gene has CDR1 MNHEY and CDR2 SVGAGI. V dropped 7 bases and J dropped 9; count of bases not matched to a gene: 10. In DNA form, the CDR3 reads TGTGCCAGCAAGACGGGACAGGGCGGGGCTGAGCAGTTCTTC. Its protein product is CASKTGQGGAEQFF.

The chain joins TRBV5-1 to TRBJ2-7, with a possible D match to TRBD2 (6 bases). Trimming took 3 bases from V and 4 from J, leaving 14 bases between them. This CDR3 comprises 14 residues. The germline V gene has CDR1 SGHRS and CDR2 YFSETQ. The CDR3 DNA reads TGCGCCAGCAGCTCGACTAGATCAGGTTACGAGCAGTACTTC. Its translation: CASSSTRSGYEQYF. Full variable domain (missing parts from reference TRBV5-1 and TRBJ2-7): KAGVTQTPRYLIKTRGQQVTLSCSPISGHRSVSWYQQTPGQGLQFLFEYFSETQRNKGNFPGRFSGRQFSNSRSEMNVSTLELGDSALYLCASSSTRSGYEQYFGPGTRLTVT.

This clone was seen only a few times. CDR3 sequence (DNA): TGCGCCAGCAGCGGGGACTCCGGCACAGATACGCAGTATTTT. The encoded protein is CASSGDSGTDTQYF. The chain carries TRBV5-1 and TRBJ2-3; D perhaps matches TRBD2 (6 bases). Trimming cost V 4 bases and J 1 base, with 10 bases left between them. This CDR3 contains 14 residues. The germline CDR1 and CDR2 sequences are SGHRS and YFSETQ.

CDR3 nucleotide sequence: TGCGCCAGCGCTAGCCGGGACAGGCACACCGGGGAGCTGTTTTTT. It yields the protein CASASRDRHTGELFF. The chain links TRBV5-1 to TRBJ2-2; TRBD1 aligns across 8 bases. The CDR3 runs to 15 residues. The V gene's germline CDR1 is SGHRS and CDR2 YFSETQ. The ends lost 7 bases at V and 3 bases at J; junction bases unmatched: 8. The full variable domain, with the rest looked up from reference TRBV5-1 and TRBJ2-2, is KAGVTQTPRYLIKTRGQQVTLSCSPISGHRSVSWYQQTPGQGLQFLFEYFSETQRNKGNFPGRFSGRQFSNSRSEMNVSTLELGDSALYLCASASRDRHTGELFFGEGSRLTVL.

V usage is TRBV29-1 and J usage is TRBJ2-1; a possible D gene is TRBD2 (5 bases). The CDR3 is made up of 14 amino acids. Trimming shortened V by 4 bases and J by 5 bases, and 15 bases separated the two germline ends. Germline V lookup: CDR1 SQVTM, CDR2 ANQGSEA. The CDR3 protein is CSVGFPGNHNEQFF. CDR3 bases: TGCAGCGTTGGATTTCCCGGGAACCACAATGAGCAGTTCTTC.

The chain uses TRBV14 and TRBJ2-7; TRBD1 might be the D (6 bases). The length of the CDR3 is 14 residues. V was pared by 2 bases and J by 3 bases, with 11 bases between. CDR1 and CDR2 (germline): SGHDN, FVKESK. In DNA form, the CDR3 reads TGTGCCAGCAGCCAACGGGCAGGGGTCTACGAGCAGTACTTC. As protein: CASSQRAGVYEQYF.